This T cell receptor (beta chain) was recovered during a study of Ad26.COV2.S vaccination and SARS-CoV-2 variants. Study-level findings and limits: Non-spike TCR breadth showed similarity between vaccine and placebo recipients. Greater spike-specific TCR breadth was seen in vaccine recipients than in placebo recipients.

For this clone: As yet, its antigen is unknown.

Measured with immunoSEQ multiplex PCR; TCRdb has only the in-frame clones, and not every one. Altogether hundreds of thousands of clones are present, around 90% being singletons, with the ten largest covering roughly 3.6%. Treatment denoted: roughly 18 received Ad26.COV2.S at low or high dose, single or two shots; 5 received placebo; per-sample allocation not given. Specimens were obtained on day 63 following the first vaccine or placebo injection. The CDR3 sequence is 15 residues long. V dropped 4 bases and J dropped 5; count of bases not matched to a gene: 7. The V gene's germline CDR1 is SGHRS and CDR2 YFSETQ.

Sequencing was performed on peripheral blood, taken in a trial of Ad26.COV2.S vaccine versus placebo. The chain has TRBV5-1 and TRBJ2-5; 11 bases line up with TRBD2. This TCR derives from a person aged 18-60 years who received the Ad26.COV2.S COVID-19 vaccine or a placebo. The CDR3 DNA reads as TGCGCCAGCAGCCCTACTAGCGGGGGTTACGAGACCCAGTACTTC. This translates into CASSPTSGGYETQYF.